This T cell receptor (beta chain) stems from a study of shared clonotypes between healthy human individuals. The authors split each subset's genomic DNA evenly across several immunoSEQ plates. This table comes from immunoSEQ multiplex PCR, and its TCRdb copy is limited to in-frame clones, with some not included. This table holds some 1,600,000 clones, 95% to 99% found once. Comments on this clone: Its antigen is unknown.

Trimming stripped 4 bases from V and 1 base from J, with 13 bases between. The length of the CDR3 is 15 residues. Germline CDR1 and CDR2: SGDLS and YYNGEE. Study-wide points: Some clonotypes were shared by all four sorted-subset donors, while others were not shared. The non-shared ones had lower generation probabilities than the shared ones. A few donors had around 5% of their naive CD4 clonotypes in common.

This chain joins TRBV9 and TRBJ2-3; TRBD1 might be the D (5 bases). This TCR was sampled from a young man in good health. The specimen was naive CD4+ T cells sorted from blood. Regarding subset: CD45RA+ positively selected. CDR3 in amino acids: CASSPRQSRTDTQYF. In DNA form, the CDR3 reads TGTGCCAGCAGCCCGCGACAGAGTCGCACAGATACGCAGTATTTT.